This is a list of T cell receptor beta chains from one sample in a study of T cells in Graves' hyperthyroidism and ophthalmopathy. TCRdb ran MiXCR on the multiplex PCR reads and lists one entry per CDR3 protein. This table has about 380,000 distinct CDR3 sequences, approximately 13% appearing once. Sequencing input: blood. The receptors shown here come from a man aged 30-40 years with Graves' hyperthyroidism that later progressed to Graves' ophthalmopathy. Both conserved end residues are part of each CDR3. Fields, in order: clone size, V gene, D gene, J gene, CDR3 protein, CDR3 DNA. The D gene is left open where the match is weak. The size of a clone is reported for some rows only, either as once, few or many, or as a class for expanded clones.

clone size: NA
V gene: TRBV27
D gene: NA
J gene: TRBJ2-2
CDR3 protein: CASSLGRFSTGELFF
CDR3 DNA: TGTGCCAGCAGTTTGGGCAGGTTCTCCACCGGGGAGCTGTTTTTT

clone size: many
V gene: TRBV20-1
D gene: NA
J gene: TRBJ1-4
CDR3 protein: CSGVFWGLGDEKLFF
CDR3 DNA: TGCAGTGGTGTTTTCTGGGGCCTGGGGGATGAAAAACTGTTTTTT

clone size: many
V gene: TRBV28
D gene: NA
J gene: TRBJ1-1
CDR3 protein: CASSPRHPWVDAFF
CDR3 DNA: TGTGCCAGCAGTCCAAGACACCCTTGGGTCGACGCTTTCTTT

clone size: many
V gene: TRBV28
D gene: TRBD1
J gene: TRBJ2-7
CDR3 protein: CASRPNRGKQYF
CDR3 DNA: TGTGCCAGCAGGCCTAACAGGGGGAAGCAGTACTTC

clone size: NA
V gene: TRBV6-1
D gene: TRBD2
J gene: TRBJ2-3
CDR3 protein: CASSRTSGGISGTDTQYF
CDR3 DNA: TGTGCCAGCAGTAGGACTAGCGGGGGCATCTCGGGCACAGATACGCAGTATTTT

clone size: many
V gene: TRBV7-8
D gene: NA
J gene: TRBJ1-5
CDR3 protein: CASSLWRNQPQHF
CDR3 DNA: TGTGCCAGCAGCTTATGGCGGAATCAGCCCCAGCATTTT

clone size: NA
V gene: TRBV28
D gene: TRBD1
J gene: TRBJ2-1
CDR3 protein: CASARDRGNNEQFF
CDR3 DNA: TGTGCCAGCGCGAGGGACAGAGGAAACAATGAGCAGTTCTTC

clone size: NA
V gene: TRBV6-1
D gene: NA
J gene: TRBJ1-3
CDR3 protein: CASSERPVLHSGNTIYF
CDR3 DNA: TGTGCCAGCAGTGAACGGCCTGTCCTACACTCTGGAAACACCATATATTTT

clone size: NA
V gene: TRBV15
D gene: NA
J gene: TRBJ1-3
CDR3 protein: CATSSRPAGNTIYF
CDR3 DNA: TGTGCCACCAGCTCCCGACCGGCTGGAAACACCATATATTTT

clone size: many
V gene: TRBV6-5
D gene: NA
J gene: TRBJ2-5
CDR3 protein: CASSYSGRYQETQYF
CDR3 DNA: TGTGCCAGCAGTTACTCGGGCAGGTACCAAGAGACCCAGTACTTC

clone size: many
V gene: TRBV5-1
D gene: TRBD1
J gene: TRBJ1-2
CDR3 protein: CASSLRDRGGYTF
CDR3 DNA: TGCGCCAGCAGCCTCCGGGACAGGGGTGGCTACACCTTC

clone size: NA
V gene: TRBV4-2
D gene: TRBD2
J gene: TRBJ2-1
CDR3 protein: CASSQETSGIAYNEQFF
CDR3 DNA: TGTGCCAGCAGCCAAGAAACTAGCGGGATCGCCTACAATGAGCAGTTCTTC

clone size: many
V gene: TRBV30
D gene: TRBD1
J gene: TRBJ1-5
CDR3 protein: CAWNPGQGNQPQHF
CDR3 DNA: TGTGCCTGGAACCCAGGACAGGGGAATCAGCCCCAGCATTTT

clone size: NA
V gene: TRBV4-1
D gene: NA
J gene: TRBJ1-1
CDR3 protein: CASSQVSANTEAFF
CDR3 DNA: TGCGCCAGCAGCCAAGTTTCGGCGAACACTGAAGCTTTCTTT

clone size: few
V gene: TRBV7-9
D gene: TRBD1
J gene: TRBJ1-6
CDR3 protein: CASSQASGGYSPLHF
CDR3 DNA: TGTGCCAGCAGCCAGGCTTCAGGGGGATATTCACCCCTCCACTTT

clone size: few
V gene: TRBV4-1
D gene: NA
J gene: TRBJ1-5
CDR3 protein: CASSQDVAASNQPQHF
CDR3 DNA: TGCGCCAGCAGCCAAGACGTAGCAGCGAGCAATCAGCCCCAGCATTTT

clone size: NA
V gene: TRBV5-8
D gene: TRBD2
J gene: TRBJ2-3
CDR3 protein: CASSFLLSPRGGSYTQYF
CDR3 DNA: TGTGCCAGCAGCTTCCTTTTGAGTCCCCGGGGAGGGTCTTATACGCAGTATTTT

clone size: many
V gene: TRBV6-1
D gene: NA
J gene: TRBJ2-3
CDR3 protein: CASRNRTSCTDTQYF
CDR3 DNA: TGTGCCAGCAGAAACCGAACCAGCTGCACAGATACGCAGTATTTT

clone size: many
V gene: TRBV5-1
D gene: TRBD2
J gene: TRBJ2-1
CDR3 protein: CASSLGDSGGYNEQFF
CDR3 DNA: TGCGCCAGCAGCTTGGGTGATAGCGGGGGGTACAATGAGCAGTTCTTC

clone size: NA
V gene: TRBV7-9
D gene: NA
J gene: TRBJ1-3
CDR3 protein: CASSFQTVGNTIYF
CDR3 DNA: TGTGCCAGCAGCTTCCAGACAGTTGGAAACACCATATATTTT

clone size: many
V gene: TRBV12-5
D gene: TRBD2
J gene: TRBJ2-3
CDR3 protein: CASGLVVSGGARDTQYF
CDR3 DNA: TGTGCTAGTGGTTTGGTTGTTAGCGGGGGGGCTAGAGATACGCAGTATTTT

clone size: NA
V gene: TRBV20-1
D gene: NA
J gene: TRBJ1-5
CDR3 protein: CSARAPNQPQHF
CDR3 DNA: TGCAGTGCTAGAGCGCCGAATCAGCCCCAGCATTTT

clone size: few
V gene: TRBV4-1
D gene: NA
J gene: TRBJ2-3
CDR3 protein: CASSQERGRDTQYF
CDR3 DNA: TGCGCCAGCAGCCAAGAACGAGGGAGAGATACGCAGTATTTT

clone size: once
V gene: TRBV3-1
D gene: NA
J gene: TRBJ1-6
CDR3 protein: CASSQFGSSSYNSPLHF
CDR3 DNA: TGTGCCAGCAGCCAATTCGGATCGAGCTCCTATAATTCACCCCTCCACTTT

clone size: NA
V gene: TRBV25-1
D gene: NA
J gene: TRBJ2-5
CDR3 protein: CASSESRRRRSQETQYF
CDR3 DNA: TGTGCCAGCAGTGAATCCCGACGCCGTCGGAGCCAAGAGACCCAGTACTTC

clone size: NA
V gene: TRBV18
D gene: NA
J gene: TRBJ1-5
CDR3 protein: CASSPSWGPGRSNQPQHF
CDR3 DNA: TGTGCCAGCTCACCCTCTTGGGGGCCGGGACGAAGCAATCAGCCCCAGCATTTT

clone size: many
V gene: TRBV7-9
D gene: TRBD1
J gene: TRBJ2-5
CDR3 protein: CASSLYGTVVEETQYF
CDR3 DNA: TGTGCCAGCAGCTTGTATGGGACAGTGGTGGAAGAGACCCAGTACTTC

clone size: many
V gene: TRBV2
D gene: TRBD1
J gene: TRBJ2-7
CDR3 protein: CASSGDSYEQYF
CDR3 DNA: TGTGCCAGCAGTGGGGACAGCTACGAGCAGTACTTC

clone size: few
V gene: TRBV4-1
D gene: TRBD1
J gene: TRBJ1-2
CDR3 protein: CASSQDDRGNGYTF
CDR3 DNA: TGCGCCAGCAGCCAAGATGACAGGGGGAATGGCTACACCTTC